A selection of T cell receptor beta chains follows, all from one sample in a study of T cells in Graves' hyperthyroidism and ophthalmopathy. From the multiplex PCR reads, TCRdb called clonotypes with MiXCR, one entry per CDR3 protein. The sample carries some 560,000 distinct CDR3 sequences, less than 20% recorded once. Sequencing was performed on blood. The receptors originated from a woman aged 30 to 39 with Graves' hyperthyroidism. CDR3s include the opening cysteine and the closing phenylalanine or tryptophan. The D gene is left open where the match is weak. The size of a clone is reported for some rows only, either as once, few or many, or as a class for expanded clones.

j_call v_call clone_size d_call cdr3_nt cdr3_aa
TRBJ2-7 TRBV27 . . TGTGCCAGCAGTTTACGGGGAAGCAGTTCCTACGAGCAGTACTTC CASSLRGSSSYEQYF
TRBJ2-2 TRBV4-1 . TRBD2 TGCGCCAGCAGCCAACACGCTAGCGGAAGAAACACCGGGGAGCTGTTTTTT CASSQHASGRNTGELFF
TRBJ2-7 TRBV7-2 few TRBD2 TGTGCCAGCAGCTATCGGACTAGCGCTGAGCAGTACTTC CASSYRTSAEQYF
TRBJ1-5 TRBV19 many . TGTGCCAGTAGCCTGGACATGGGCAATCAGCCCCAGCATTTT CASSLDMGNQPQHF
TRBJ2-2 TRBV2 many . TGTGCCAGCAGTGATCAGGGGATCGGGGAGCTGTTTTTT CASSDQGIGELFF
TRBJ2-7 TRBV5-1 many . TGCGCCAGCAAAAATGCGTGGGACCAGACCTACGAGCAGTACTTC CASKNAWDQTYEQYF
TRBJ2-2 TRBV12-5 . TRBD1 TGTGCTAGTGGGGTCGGTGGGACAGGGGACACCGGGGAGCTGTTTTTT CASGVGGTGDTGELFF
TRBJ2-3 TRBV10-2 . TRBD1 TGCGCCAGCACCGGGACAGTGATCACAGATACGCAGTATTTT CASTGTVITDTQYF
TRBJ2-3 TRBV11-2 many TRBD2 TGTGCCAGCAGCTCCGAACTAGCGGGAGGGGGTACAGATACGCAGTATTTT CASSSELAGGGTDTQYF
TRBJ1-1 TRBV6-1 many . TGTGCCAGCAGCTCGGGACTTATGAACACTGAAGCTTTCTTT CASSSGLMNTEAFF
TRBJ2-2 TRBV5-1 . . TGCGCCAGCAGCTTGGGCAGGTCGAACACCGGGGAGCTGTTTTTT CASSLGRSNTGELFF
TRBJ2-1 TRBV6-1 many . TGTGCCAGCAGTGAACCCAGCGTTGGGCTGCAGTTCTTC CASSEPSVGLQFF
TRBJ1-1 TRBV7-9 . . TGTGCCAGCAGCTTAGCGAGTTTTCGCACCTATGAAGCTTTCTTT CASSLASFRTYEAFF
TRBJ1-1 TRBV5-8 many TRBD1 TGTGCCAGCAGCTCGCCCCCTTCCAACCAGGGGGACACTGAAGCTTTCTTT CASSSPPSNQGDTEAFF
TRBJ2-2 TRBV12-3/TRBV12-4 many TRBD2 TGTGCCAGCAGTTTAGTCATAGCGGGAGGGCCTTTCTCTGGATATAGGGAGCTGTTTTTT CASSLVIAGGPFSGYRELFF
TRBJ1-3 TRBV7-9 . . TGTGCCGGCCGGGAAGGAAACACCATATATTTT CAGREGNTIYF
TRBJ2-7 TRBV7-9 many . TGTGCCAGCAGCTTAGGTTTCGGGGCCGCGGAAGAGCAGTACTTC CASSLGFGAAEEQYF
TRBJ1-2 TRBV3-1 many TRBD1 TGTGCCAGCAGCCATGGAACAGGGGGCCTTGGCTACACCTTC CASSHGTGGLGYTF
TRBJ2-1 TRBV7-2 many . TGTGCCAGCAGCCCCGCTGTTGAGCAGTTCTTC CASSPAVEQFF
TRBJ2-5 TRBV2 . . TGTGCCAGCAGAGCCGCGACCCAGTACTTC CASRAATQYF
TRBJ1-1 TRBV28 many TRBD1 TGTGCCAGCAGTTTACTCTGGGACAGGGGTTGGCGCTTGACTGAAGCTTTCTTT CASSLLWDRGWRLTEAFF
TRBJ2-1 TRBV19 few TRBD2 TGTGCCAGTAGTATAGGGGAGGGCGGCAATGAGCAGTTCTTC CASSIGEGGNEQFF
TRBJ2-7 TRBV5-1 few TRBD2 TGCGCCAGCAGCTTCGGACTAGCGGGAGGGCTACCCTACGAGCAGTACTTC CASSFGLAGGLPYEQYF
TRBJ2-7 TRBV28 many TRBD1 TGTGCCAGCAGTTTATACGGGACAGAGAACACCTACGAGCAGTACTTC CASSLYGTENTYEQYF
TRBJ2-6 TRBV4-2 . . TGTGCCAGCAGCCAACCGGGACTCAGCTCTGGGGCCAACGTCCTGACTTTC CASSQPGLSSGANVLTF
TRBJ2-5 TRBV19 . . TGTGCCAGTAGTAGGTCGGGAGTGGAGGAGACCCAGTACTTC CASSRSGVEETQYF
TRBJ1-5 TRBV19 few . TGTGCCAGTAGTATAGAGCCAGGGGTGCCCCAGCATTTT CASSIEPGVPQHF
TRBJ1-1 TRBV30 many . TGTGCCTGGGGATTAGGGATAACTGAAGCTTTCTTT CAWGLGITEAFF
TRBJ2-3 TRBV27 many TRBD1 TGTGCCAGCAGTTTACTGACAGGGTCTTCCACAGATACGCAGTATTTT CASSLLTGSSTDTQYF
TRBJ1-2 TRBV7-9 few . TGTGCCAGCAGCCCCGTGGGGTCAGGGAGGTATGGCTACACCTTC CASSPVGSGRYGYTF
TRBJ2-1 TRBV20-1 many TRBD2 TGCAGTGACCGCTCGGGCCTAGCGGTACCCAATGAGCAGTTCTTC CSDRSGLAVPNEQFF
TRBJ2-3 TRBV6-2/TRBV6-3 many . . CASSSSDSPTDTQYF
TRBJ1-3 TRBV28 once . TGTGCCAGCAGCGGGGCGGCAGGAGGTAGGGGGTACCAATATGGAAACACCATATATTTT CASSGAAGGRGYQYGNTIYF
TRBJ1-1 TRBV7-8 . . TGTGCCAGCAGCCGACACAGGGTCATGGACACTGAAGCTTTTTTT CASSRHRVMDTEAFF
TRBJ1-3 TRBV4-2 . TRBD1 TGTGCCAGCAGCCAAGAGGACAGGGCAGACGGAAACACCATATATTTT CASSQEDRADGNTIYF
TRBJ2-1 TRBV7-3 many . TGTGCCAGCAGTTCATCAGGGCCCCGAGATGAGCAGTTCTTC CASSSSGPRDEQFF
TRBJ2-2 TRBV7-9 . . TGTGCCAGCAGCTTGGCTTGGTCGCGGACCGGGGAGCTGTTTTTT CASSLAWSRTGELFF
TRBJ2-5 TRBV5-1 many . TGCGCCAGCAGCGCGTCCCAAGAGACCCAGTACTTC CASSASQETQYF
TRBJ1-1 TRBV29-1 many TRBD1 TGCAGCGTCGCAACAGGGGGCGCGAGCACTGAAGCTTTCTTT CSVATGGASTEAFF
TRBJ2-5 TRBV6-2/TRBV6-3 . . TGTGCCAGCAGTGCGCTTCAAGAGACCCAGTACTTC CASSALQETQYF
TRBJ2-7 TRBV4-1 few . TGCGCCAGCAGCCAAGTTATTATTCCTACCTACGAGCAGTACTTC CASSQVIIPTYEQYF
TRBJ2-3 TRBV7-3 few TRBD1 TGTGCCAGTAGTTTCGGGACAGGGGGCTACATTTGGGATACGCAGTATTTT CASSFGTGGYIWDTQYF
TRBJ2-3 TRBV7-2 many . TGTGCCAGCAGCGTAGGACTGACGGGAGTAGGAGATACGCAGTATTTT CASSVGLTGVGDTQYF
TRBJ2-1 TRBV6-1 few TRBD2 TGTGCCAGCAGACCCCTAGCGGGAGTAACGTTTCGGAATGAGCAGTTCTTC CASRPLAGVTFRNEQFF
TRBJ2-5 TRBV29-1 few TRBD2 TGCAGCGTTGATGTCCCCCCGACTAGCGGGGGACTATGGGGGCGAGAGACCCAGTACTTC CSVDVPPTSGGLWGRETQYF
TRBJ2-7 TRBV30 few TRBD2 TGTGCCTGGAGTGCGGGACTAGCGGCCTCCTACGAGCAGTACTTC CAWSAGLAASYEQYF
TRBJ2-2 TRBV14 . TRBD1 TGTGCCAGCAGCGCGCACAGGGGGCGATACACCGGGGAGCTGTTTTTT CASSAHRGRYTGELFF
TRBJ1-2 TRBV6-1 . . TGTGCCAGCAGCGATCAACTGGGGGAGACCTATGGCTACACCTTC CASSDQLGETYGYTF
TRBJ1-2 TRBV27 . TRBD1 TGTGCCAGCAGTTTATCAAAATACCCCGGGACAGGTGTCGATGGCTACACCTTC CASSLSKYPGTGVDGYTF
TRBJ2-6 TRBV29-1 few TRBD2 TGCAGCGTTGTGGCTAGCGGGAGGACTGGGGCCAACGTCCTGACTTTC CSVVASGRTGANVLTF
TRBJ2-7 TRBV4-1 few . TGCGCCAGCAGCCAAGCCTCGCAAGGGGATCCCTACGAGCAGTACTTC CASSQASQGDPYEQYF